This T cell receptor beta chain was documented in a study of blood T cell repertoires in COVID-19. Looked up from germline, CDR1 is MGHRA and CDR2 is YSYEKL. Trimming removed 3 bases at V and 5 bases at J, with 16 bases between. The CDR3 is 16 residues long. Method: immunoSEQ multiplex PCR; TCRdb's copy keeps in-frame clones and lacks some. The table has some 160,000 clones, roughly four fifths seen once. The chain recombines TRBV4-1 with TRBJ1-4, with a weak D call TRBD1 (5 bases). Sequencing input: peripheral blood. This TCR derives from a woman aged 80 or over with acute or convalescent COVID-19. CDR3 coding DNA: TGCGCCAGCAGCCACGCCTCGGGGGTGCTAAATGAAAAACTGTTTTTT. This sequence encodes CASSHASGVLNEKLFF.